This T cell receptor (beta chain) is from a study of T-cell memory formation after mild COVID-19. Study summary: The TCR clusters were mostly specific to one donor. The study, taken as a whole, reports: CD4+ bias marked clones expanding day 15 to 37, unlike balanced contracting clones. The appearance of some responding clones in pre-infection memory suggested that cross-reactive memory joined.

Per the germline V gene, CDR1 is KGHSH and CDR2 is LQKENI. Deletions cut 5 bases from V and 5 bases from J, with 12 bases between. The CDR3 totals 13 residues. This clonotype was seen only a few times. Antigen specificity is unknown. 5'RACE primed at constant segments yielded TCR alpha and TCR beta cDNA libraries bearing sample barcodes and UMIs. Using its own MiXCR run on the 5' RACE reads, TCRdb lists one record per CDR3 protein. This sample has hundreds of thousands of distinct CDR3 sequences; roughly an eighth occur once, and the top ten carry 22%. The origin of this receptor is a young man who had mild COVID-19 (a few samples of this study predate the infection). Cell type and time point are not known. Sequencing input: PBMCs or a T cell subset sorted from them (not recorded which). The chain is built from TRBV18 and TRBJ2-5; D is undetermined. The CDR3 spells CASSEVHRETQYF. The CDR3 nucleotides read TGTGCCAGCTCAGAGGTTCACCGGGAGACCCAGTACTTC.